The 5 T cell receptor beta chains reported below all come from one sample, sequenced in a study of cytomegalovirus exposure and HLA in healthy donors. This PCR relied on a set of 60 Vbeta primers and 13 Jbeta primers. Repertoires were generated with immunoSEQ multiplex PCR, while TCRdb's copy carries only in-frame clones and drops some. The sample lists around 300,000 clones, about 66% occurring once. The sequenced sample was PBMCs. These receptors originate from a female donor in good health and CMV-seronegative.

The V and J genes are TRBV7-8 and TRBJ2-3; D may be TRBD2 (6 bases). This CDR3 region has 17 residues. Germline-derived CDR1 and CDR2 are SGHVS and FQNEAQ. V was clipped by 5 bases and J by 2 bases, with 20 bases between them. DNA of the CDR3: TGTGCCAGCAGCACGCGTCGGGGGAGGAGGGACACAGATACGCAGTATTTT. It specifies CASSTRRGRRDTDTQYF.

This chain connects TRBV19 to TRBJ1-1; TRBD1 matches 9 bases. CDR1 LNHDA and CDR2 SQIVND come from the germline V gene (reference sequence). V lost 4 bases, J lost 1 base, and 7 bases stayed unmatched. The length of the CDR3 is 16 residues. This chain's CDR3 is CASSKSLTGGNTEAFF. DNA for the CDR3: TGTGCCAGTAGTAAAAGTTTGACAGGGGGGAACACTGAAGCTTTCTTT.

The V call is TRBV11-2, the J call TRBJ1-1; 7 bases are a match to TRBD1. Germline V lookup: CDR1 SGHAT, CDR2 FQNNGV. After removal of 0 bases from V and 8 bases from J, the junction contained 0 bases not matched to a gene. This CDR3 region has 12 residues. CDR3 residues: CASSLDRGEAFF. The CDR3 region has the DNA TGTGCCAGCAGCTTAGACAGGGGGGAAGCTTTCTTT. Together with reference TRBV11-2 and TRBJ1-1, the CDR3 gives the full variable domain: EAGVAQSPRYKIIEKRQSVAFWCNPISGHATLYWYQQILGQGPKLLIQFQNNGVVDDSQLPKDRFSAERLKGVDSTLKIQPAKLEDSAVYLCASSLDRGEAFFGQGTRLTVV.

V and J are TRBV14 and TRBJ2-7, with 14 nucleotides matching TRBD2. CDR3 length: 17 residues. Germline values: CDR1 SGHDN, CDR2 FVKESK. V was pared by 4 bases and J by 5 bases, with 10 bases of the junction left unmatched. The DNA for the CDR3 is TGTGCCAGCAGCCCAATCGGGACTAGCGGGAGAAGAAACGAGCAGTACTTC. Translating gives CASSPIGTSGRRNEQYF.

This clone was observed a few times. The CDR3: CASSVRDRGGGELFF. The CDR3 coding sequence is TGCGCCAGCAGCGTCCGGGACAGGGGAGGCGGGGAGCTGTTTTTT. The chain has TRBV5-1 and TRBJ2-2; TRBD1 matches 10 bases. V shed 4 bases, J shed 7 bases, and the junction held 7 bases outside the gene matches. The CDR3 is 15 amino acids. Germline CDR1 is SGHRS and CDR2 is YFSETQ. Based on the CDR3 plus reference TRBV5-1 and TRBJ2-2, the full variable domain is KAGVTQTPRYLIKTRGQQVTLSCSPISGHRSVSWYQQTPGQGLQFLFEYFSETQRNKGNFPGRFSGRQFSNSRSEMNVSTLELGDSALYLCASSVRDRGGGELFFGEGSRLTVL.